The present TCR beta chain was sequenced within a study of T-cell reconstitution after alpha-beta-depleted transplantation in children. Overall study findings and caveats: Surviving recipient T cells and thymic progenitors produced the high day-60 TCRbeta diversity seen in some patients. By one year post-transplant, T-cell counts and diversity largely arose from T cells that were newly produced.

Preparation of the TCRbeta library was carried out with unique molecular identifiers. MiXCR was run by TCRdb on the PCR reads, yielding one entry per CDR3 protein. The sample has some 300,000 distinct CDR3 sequences; 10% are singletons. A remark on this clonotype: The antigen is unknown.

Here the sequenced sample was PBMCs, taken before TCRalphabeta/CD19-depleted stem cell transplant. This TCR derives from a boy less than two years old with acute myeloid leukemia, due to receive a stem cell transplant.

The CDR3 reads CASSRAWGYGYTF. In nucleotides, the CDR3 is TGCGCCAGCAGCCGTGCGTGGGGCTATGGCTACACCTTC. V is TRBV4-1 and J is TRBJ1-2, with D hard to call. Germline lookup yields CDR1 MGHRA and CDR2 YSYEKL. This CDR3 has 13 residues. Deletions cut 4 bases from V and 4 bases from J, with 10 bases between.